The subject of this entry is one T cell receptor (beta chain). Its antigen has not been determined. Base-call qualities are not available, and no considerably larger clone is one nucleotide away. This specimen comes from a study of identical twins (TCRdb year 2016). Context from the whole study: To test whether fetal clonotypes persist, this study deep-sequenced TCR alpha and beta repertoires from monozygotic twins, from unrelated adults of various ages, and from cord blood. Replicate twin experiments were performed at different times using different library preparation protocols to rule out contamination.

The paper's findings and limits, for the study overall: Zero-insertion analyses could be partly confounded by invariant T cells such as MAIT and iNKT, though diverse VJ usage argued against such confounding for most clonotypes. Conclusions relied on cross-sectional statistical analysis, since the same donors could not be followed over many years. A weaker excess of twin sharing was found in beta out-of-frame sequences because the signal-to-noise ratio was lowered by fewer shared sequences. Compared with coincidental sharing between unrelated individuals, an excess of low generation-probability sequences was observed among out-of-frame TCR alpha sequences shared between twins. Recombination models systematically underestimated out-of-frame TCR alpha sharing in monozygotic twins but agreed with sharing between unrelated individuals. Abundant cord blood beta clonotypes carried fewer insertions; young adult naive repertoires showed a weaker similar trend, while memory repertoires showed none.

Only healthy Caucasian donors were included. The twin cohort comprised three pairs of female monozygotic twins, all aged roughly 18 to 30 years. CD4+ and CD8+ T cell populations were isolated with positive isolation kits from Invitrogen. From V the trimming removes 5 bases and from J it removes 2 bases, while the gene matches leave 9 bases of the junction unaccounted for. Measured from the cysteine to the phenylalanine, the CDR3 is 16 residues long. The entry retains the CDR3 DNA only, 48 bases that are in frame from base 1. Based on the germline V gene (reference sequence), the CDR1 and CDR2 sequences are SEHNR and FQNEAQ. Library preparation used 5' RACE. Sequencing instrument: Illumina HiSeq 2000. Template switching introduced a universal primer binding site; the final cDNA contained a unique molecular identifier, enabling accurate counting of TCR cDNA molecules. Specific primers in the conserved constant-segment region were used to synthesize first-strand cDNA for TCR alpha and beta chains. To control for contamination, every cDNA library was double barcoded, receiving both a SMART-Mk sample barcode and Illumina barcodes. TruSeq adapter sequences along with Illumina sample barcodes were introduced in two successive PCR steps. The Illumina HiSeq platform was used with custom primers to sequence TCR alpha and beta cDNA libraries. As for how the authors treated the data: MiGEC was used to process raw reads and extract unique molecular identifiers, and MiXCR was used to find CDR3 positions. For each individual, recombination models were inferred using an EM algorithm with the repgenHMM and IGoR tools. The tcR package in R was used for shared clonotype analysis, with sharing normalized by the product of cloneset sizes. To study raw recombination free of thymic and clonal selection effects, out-of-frame nonproductive sequences were analyzed. TCRdb itself trimmed the public reads at Q25 with fastp, ran MiXCR and retained productive beta chains. Records with the same CDR3 protein are collapsed into one entry carrying the most frequent genes and DNA. The V and J calls were determined by TCRdb, not by the authors. The sample contains fewer than 500,000 distinct CDR3 sequences, approximately 24% of them found a single time. The top ten constitute around 3% of the sample.

The data were also submitted as part of a second study, on T cells expressing NK-cell markers. The second investigation adds: Seven to nine donors provided sorted CD3+CD56+NKG2C+, CD3+CD56+NKG2C- and CD3+CD56-NKG2C+ T-cell subsets, whose TCR beta-chain repertoires were profiled. Seven of the eight sequenced donors were HCMV-seropositive and one was HCMV-seronegative. In several experiments an anti-gammadeltaTCR antibody was added to restrict sorting to alphabetaTCR-expressing T cells. In several donors, the dominant CD3+CD56+NKG2C+ clonotypes were found to rank among the top 10 CD8+ clonotypes and to make up 1.0-7.0% of CD8+ T cells. Those dominant clonotypes were again the most abundant among CD3+CD56-NKG2C+ cells in a few donors, at about 25-60.1%. Whether the expanded NKG2C-expressing T cell clones were specific for HCMV antigens remained unclear. Randomly selected healthy volunteers, three men and five women, were used as the eight sequenced donors. A commercial ELISA kit detecting HCMV-specific IgG in serum was used to determine HCMV serostatus. Reads were demultiplexed and grouped by UMI with MIGEC, and clonotypes were assembled and quantified with MiTCR. Only TCR cDNA sequences supported by at least two reads were kept to exclude erroneous sequences. The tcR package was used for downstream repertoire analysis, and clonotypes were matched between fractions using CDR3 nucleotide sequence together with V segment. VDJmatch was used to annotate antigen specificity against VDJdb, with one amino acid substitution allowed in CDR3.

The sample was CD4+ T cells sorted from blood. The chain is encoded by TRBV7-9 joined to TRBJ2-1, and TRBD2 aligns with 7 junction nucleotides. The receptor's source is a woman younger than 35 in good health. The CDR3 reads as follows: CASSQASGPAYNEQFF. The DNA reads as follows: TGTGCCAGCAGCCAAGCTAGCGGTCCTGCCTACAATGAGCAGTTCTTC.